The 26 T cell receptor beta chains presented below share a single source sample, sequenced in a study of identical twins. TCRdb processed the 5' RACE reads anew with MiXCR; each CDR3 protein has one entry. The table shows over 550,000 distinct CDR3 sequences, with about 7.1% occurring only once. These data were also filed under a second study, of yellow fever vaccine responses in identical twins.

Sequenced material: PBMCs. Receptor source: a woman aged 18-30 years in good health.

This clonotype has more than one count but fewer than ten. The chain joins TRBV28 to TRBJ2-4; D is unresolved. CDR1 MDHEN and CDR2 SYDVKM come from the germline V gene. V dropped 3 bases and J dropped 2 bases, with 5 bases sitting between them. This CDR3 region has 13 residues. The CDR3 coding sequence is TGTGCCAGCAGTTTGGGAACCAAAAACATTCAGTACTTC. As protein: CASSLGTKNIQYF.

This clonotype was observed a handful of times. The CDR3 nucleotides are TGTGCCAGCAGGAACAGGGTTCCCACCGGGGAGCTGTTTTTT. Encoded protein: CASRNRVPTGELFF. The V call is TRBV27, the J call TRBJ2-2, with D maybe TRBD1 (6 bases). Germline CDR1 and CDR2: MNHEY and SMNVEV (reference sequence). The CDR3 consists of 14 residues. V shed 6 bases and J shed 4 bases, with 12 bases lying between them.

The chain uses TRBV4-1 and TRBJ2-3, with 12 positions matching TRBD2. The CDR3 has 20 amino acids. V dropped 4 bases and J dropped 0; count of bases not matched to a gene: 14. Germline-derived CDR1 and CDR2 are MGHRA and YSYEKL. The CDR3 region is CASSPPRLAGALESTDTQYF. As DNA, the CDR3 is TGCGCCAGCAGCCCCCCTAGACTAGCGGGAGCCCTGGAGAGCACAGATACGCAGTATTTT.

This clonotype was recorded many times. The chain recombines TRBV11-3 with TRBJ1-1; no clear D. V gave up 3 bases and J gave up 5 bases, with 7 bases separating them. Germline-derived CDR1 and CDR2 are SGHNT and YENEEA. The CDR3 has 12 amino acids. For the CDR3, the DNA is TGTGCCAGCAGCTTTGGGGAAACTGAAGCTTTCTTT. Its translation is CASSFGETEAFF.

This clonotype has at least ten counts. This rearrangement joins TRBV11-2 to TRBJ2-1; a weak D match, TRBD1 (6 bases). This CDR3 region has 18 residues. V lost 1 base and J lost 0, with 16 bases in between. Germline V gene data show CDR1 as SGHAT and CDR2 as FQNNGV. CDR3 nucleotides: TGTGCCAGCAGCTTAGCTCTCCCTGGACAGACCTCCTACAATGAGCAGTTCTTC. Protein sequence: CASSLALPGQTSYNEQFF.

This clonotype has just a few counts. This CDR3 reads CASSPGGTSGYEQYV. Here the CDR3 DNA reads TGCGCCAGCAGCCCCGGGGGGACTAGCGGGTACGAGCAGTACGTC. This sequence joins TRBV5-1 and TRBJ2-7, with TRBD2 matching 12 bases. V shed 4 bases and J 4 bases; nucleotides not matched to a gene: 6. The CDR3 loop spans 15 amino acids. CDR1 is SGHRS, CDR2 YFSETQ, per germline.

CDR3 protein: CASRLAGGRHNEQFF. The CDR3 coding sequence is TGTGCCAGCAGACTAGCGGGAGGGCGCCACAATGAGCAGTTCTTC. V and J are TRBV12-3 or TRBV12-4 and TRBJ2-1; 13 nucleotides agree with TRBD2. The CDR3 extends over 15 amino acids. Trimming removed 6 bases from V and 5 bases from J; junction bases left unmatched: 4.

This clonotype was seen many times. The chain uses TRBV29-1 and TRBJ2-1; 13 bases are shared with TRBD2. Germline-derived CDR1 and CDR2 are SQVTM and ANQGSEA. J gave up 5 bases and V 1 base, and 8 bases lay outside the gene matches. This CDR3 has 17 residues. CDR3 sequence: CSVEGTSGRWGNNEQFF. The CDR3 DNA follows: TGCAGCGTTGAAGGGACTAGCGGGAGATGGGGTAACAATGAGCAGTTCTTC.

The CDR3 protein is CASSLTQGAGGELFF. For the CDR3, the DNA is TGTGCCAGCAGTCTTACGCAGGGGGCCGGCGGGGAGCTGTTTTTT. The chain combines TRBV28 with TRBJ2-2; 8 nucleotides agree with TRBD1. Trimming removed 5 bases from V and 7 bases from J; junction bases left unmatched: 9. The CDR3 is made up of 15 amino acids. The germline CDR1 and CDR2 sequences are MDHEN and SYDVKM.

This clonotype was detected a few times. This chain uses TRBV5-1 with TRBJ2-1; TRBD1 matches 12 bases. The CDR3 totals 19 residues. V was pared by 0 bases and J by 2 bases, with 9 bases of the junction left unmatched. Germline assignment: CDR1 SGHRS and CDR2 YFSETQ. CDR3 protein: CASSLAIGTGGYTYNEQFF. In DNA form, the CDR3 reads TGCGCCAGCAGCTTGGCCATCGGGACAGGGGGCTACACCTACAATGAGCAGTTCTTC.

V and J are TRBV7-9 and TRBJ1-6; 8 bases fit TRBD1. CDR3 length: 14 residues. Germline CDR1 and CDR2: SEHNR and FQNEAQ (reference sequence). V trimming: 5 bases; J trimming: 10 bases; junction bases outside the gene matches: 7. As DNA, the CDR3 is TGTGCCAGCAGCAGGACAGGGAATGGCTCACCCCTCCACTTT. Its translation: CASSRTGNGSPLHF. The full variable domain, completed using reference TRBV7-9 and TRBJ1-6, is DTGVSQNPRHKITKRGQNVTFRCDPISEHNRLYWYRQTLGQGPEFLTYFQNEAQLEKSRLLSDRFSAERPKGSFSTLEIQRTEQGDSAMYLCASSRTGNGSPLHFGNGTRLTVT.

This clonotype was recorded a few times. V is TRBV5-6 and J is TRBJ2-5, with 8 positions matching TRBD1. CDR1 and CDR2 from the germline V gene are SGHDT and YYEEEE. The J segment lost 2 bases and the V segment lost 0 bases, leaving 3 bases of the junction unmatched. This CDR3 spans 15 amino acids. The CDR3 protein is CASSLVDRGQETQYF. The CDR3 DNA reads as TGTGCCAGCAGCTTGGTTGACAGGGGACAAGAGACCCAGTACTTC. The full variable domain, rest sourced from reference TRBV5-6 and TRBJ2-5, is DAGVTQSPTHLIKTRGQQVTLRCSPKSGHDTVSWYQQALGQGPQFIFQYYEEEERQRGNFPDRFSGHQFPNYSSELNVNALLLGDSALYLCASSLVDRGQETQYFGPGTRLLVL.

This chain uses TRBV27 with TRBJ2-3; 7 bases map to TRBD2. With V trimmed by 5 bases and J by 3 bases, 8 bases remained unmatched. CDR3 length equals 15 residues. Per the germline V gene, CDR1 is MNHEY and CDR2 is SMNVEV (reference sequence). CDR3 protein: CASSHPGGRTDTQYF. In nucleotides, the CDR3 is TGTGCCAGCAGTCACCCGGGCGGGAGAACAGATACGCAGTATTTT.

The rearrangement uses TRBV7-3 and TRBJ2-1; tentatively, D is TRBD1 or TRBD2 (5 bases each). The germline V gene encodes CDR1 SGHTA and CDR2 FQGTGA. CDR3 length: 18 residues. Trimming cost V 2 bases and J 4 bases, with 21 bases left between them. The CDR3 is CASSLSTRGGPIYNEQFF. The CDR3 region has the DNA TGTGCCAGCAGCTTATCAACGAGGGGCGGCCCGATATACAATGAGCAGTTCTTC.

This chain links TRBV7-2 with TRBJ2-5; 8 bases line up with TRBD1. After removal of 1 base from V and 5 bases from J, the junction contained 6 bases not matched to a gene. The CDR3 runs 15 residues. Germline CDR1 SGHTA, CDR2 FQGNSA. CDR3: CASSLVPDRDETQYF. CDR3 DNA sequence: TGTGCCAGCAGCTTAGTCCCGGACAGGGACGAGACCCAGTACTTC. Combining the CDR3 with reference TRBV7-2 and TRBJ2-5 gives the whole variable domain GAGVSQSPSNKVTEKGKDVELRCDPISGHTALYWYRQSLGQGLEFLIYFQGNSAPDKSGLPSDRFSAERTGGSVSTLTIQRTQQEDSAVYLCASSLVPDRDETQYFGPGTRLLVL.

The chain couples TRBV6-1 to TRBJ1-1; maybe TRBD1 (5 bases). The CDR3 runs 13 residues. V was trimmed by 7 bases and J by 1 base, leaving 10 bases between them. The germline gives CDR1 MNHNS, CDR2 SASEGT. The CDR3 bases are TGTGCCAGCACCGAGGGGCCGAACACTGAAGCTTTCTTT. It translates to CASTEGPNTEAFF.

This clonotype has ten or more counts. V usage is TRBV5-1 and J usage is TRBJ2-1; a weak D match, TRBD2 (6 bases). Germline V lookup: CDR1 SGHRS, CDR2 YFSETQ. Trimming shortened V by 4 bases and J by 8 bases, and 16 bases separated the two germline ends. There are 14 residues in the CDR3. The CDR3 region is CASSPGTLADEQFF. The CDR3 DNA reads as TGCGCCAGCAGCCCCGGGACTCTTGCCGATGAGCAGTTCTTC.

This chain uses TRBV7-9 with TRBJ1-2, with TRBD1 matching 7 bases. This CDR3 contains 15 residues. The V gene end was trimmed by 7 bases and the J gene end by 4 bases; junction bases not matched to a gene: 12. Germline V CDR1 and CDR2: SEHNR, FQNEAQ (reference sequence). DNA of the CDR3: TGTGCCAGCACCCCCCCGGGGCAGGGGGGCTATGGCTACACCTTC. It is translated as CASTPPGQGGYGYTF. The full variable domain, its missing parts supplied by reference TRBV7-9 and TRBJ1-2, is DTGVSQNPRHKITKRGQNVTFRCDPISEHNRLYWYRQTLGQGPEFLTYFQNEAQLEKSRLLSDRFSAERPKGSFSTLEIQRTEQGDSAMYLCASTPPGQGGYGYTFGSGTRLTVV.

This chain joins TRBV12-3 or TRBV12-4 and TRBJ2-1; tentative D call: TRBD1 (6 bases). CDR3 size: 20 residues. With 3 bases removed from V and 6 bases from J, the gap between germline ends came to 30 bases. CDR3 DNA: TGTGCCAGCAGTTTGGGCCGGGTAGCTTACCTAGGGACATCGCCCAATGAGCAGTTCTTC. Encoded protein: CASSLGRVAYLGTSPNEQFF.

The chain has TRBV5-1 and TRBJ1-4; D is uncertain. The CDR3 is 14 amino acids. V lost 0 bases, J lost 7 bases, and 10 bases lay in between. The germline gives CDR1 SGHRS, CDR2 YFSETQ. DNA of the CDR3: TGCGCCAGCAGCTTGGAGGGTCGGATTGAAAAACTGTTTTTT. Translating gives CASSLEGRIEKLFF.

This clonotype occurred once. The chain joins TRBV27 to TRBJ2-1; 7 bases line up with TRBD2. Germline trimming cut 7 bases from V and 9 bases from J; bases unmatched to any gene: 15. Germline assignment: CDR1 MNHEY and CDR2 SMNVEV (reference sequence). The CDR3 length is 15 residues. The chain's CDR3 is CASTKMESPGGEQFF. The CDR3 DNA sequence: TGTGCCAGCACGAAAATGGAGTCCCCGGGAGGTGAGCAGTTCTTC.

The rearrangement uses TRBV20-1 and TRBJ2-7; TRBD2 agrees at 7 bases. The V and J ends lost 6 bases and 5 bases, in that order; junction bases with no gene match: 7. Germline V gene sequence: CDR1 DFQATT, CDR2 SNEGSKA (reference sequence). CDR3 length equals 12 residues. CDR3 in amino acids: CSASSGGDEQYV. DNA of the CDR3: TGCAGTGCATCCTCGGGGGGTGACGAGCAGTACGTC.

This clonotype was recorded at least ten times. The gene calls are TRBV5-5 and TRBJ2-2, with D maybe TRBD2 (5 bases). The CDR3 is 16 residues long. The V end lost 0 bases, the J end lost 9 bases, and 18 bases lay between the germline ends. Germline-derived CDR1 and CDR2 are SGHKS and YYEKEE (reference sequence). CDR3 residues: CASSLAEGREHRELFF. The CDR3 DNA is TGTGCCAGCAGCTTGGCCGAGGGCAGAGAGCACCGGGAGCTGTTTTTT.

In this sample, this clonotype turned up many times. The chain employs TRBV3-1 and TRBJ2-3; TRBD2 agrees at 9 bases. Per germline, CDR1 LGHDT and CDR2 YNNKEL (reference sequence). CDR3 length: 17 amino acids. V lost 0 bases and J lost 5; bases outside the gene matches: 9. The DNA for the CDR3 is TGTGCCAGCAGCCAAGAATGGATAGCGGGGGCAAAAGATACGCAGTATTTT. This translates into CASSQEWIAGAKDTQYF.

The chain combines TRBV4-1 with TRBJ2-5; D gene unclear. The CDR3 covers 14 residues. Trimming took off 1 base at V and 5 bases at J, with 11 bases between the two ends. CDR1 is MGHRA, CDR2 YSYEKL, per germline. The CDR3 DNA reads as TGCGCCAGCAGCCAAGCCGGGCTAGGCGAGACCCAGTACTTC. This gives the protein CASSQAGLGETQYF.

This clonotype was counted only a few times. Here the CDR3 DNA reads TGCAGTGCTAGAGATTTCGCTAGCGGCACAGATACGCAGTATTTT. Translation: CSARDFASGTDTQYF. The chain links TRBV20-1 to TRBJ2-3; D might be TRBD2 (6 bases). The V gene lost 0 bases and the J gene lost 1 base, with 11 bases spanning the gap. Germline V CDR1 and CDR2: DFQATT, SNEGSKA (reference sequence). This CDR3 region has 15 residues.